The T cell receptor beta chain under discussion was sequenced for a study of cytomegalovirus exposure and HLA in healthy donors. Study findings and constraints: Among TCR sequences, most were rare, though some public TCRs appeared in many donors.

PCR was performed using 60 Vbeta and 13 Jbeta primers. Data came from immunoSEQ multiplex PCR; TCRdb stores just in-frame clones and leaves some out. The sample consists of roughly 130,000 clones, about 74% of them appearing once. The V and J ends lost 5 bases and 7 bases respectively, with 9 bases between them. Germline loops: CDR1 SGHTA, CDR2 FQGNSA. The CDR3 runs to 13 residues. With respect to this clone: The antigen is undetermined.

V usage is TRBV7-2 and J usage is TRBJ1-6; D not resolved. This TCR derives from a woman aged 45-60 years in good health and CMV-seropositive. The sequenced material came from PBMCs. As DNA, the CDR3 is TGTGCCAGCAGCCCGGCGGCGAATTCACCCCTCCACTTT. Translated: CASSPAANSPLHF.